Presented here are 17 T cell receptor beta chains from one specimen sequenced in a study of early T cells in non-severe SARS-CoV-2 infection. TCRdb reprocessed the 5' RACE reads with MiXCR, giving one entry per CDR3 protein. In the table there are about 71,000 distinct CDR3 sequences, approximately 15% of which are singletons. Specimen: whole blood. These receptor sequences come from an adult who was a healthcare worker with PCR-confirmed SARS-CoV-2 infection or an uninfected control (not recorded which).

In its sample, this clonotype was seen a few times. This chain joins TRBV29-1 and TRBJ1-2, with 9 bases identical to TRBD1. This CDR3 has 14 residues. The germline CDR1 and CDR2 sequences are SQVTM and ANQGSEA. V lost 6 bases and J lost 0; bases outside the gene matches: 5. The DNA of the CDR3 is TGCAGCGTGACGGACAGGGGAACTAACTATGGCTACACCTTC. Protein product: CSVTDRGTNYGYTF.

This clonotype was found a few times. The J gene is TRBJ1-6, the V gene TRBV9, with D perhaps matching TRBD1 (5 bases). CDR1 is SGDLS, CDR2 YYNGEE, per germline. Trimming took 0 bases from V and 8 from J, leaving 9 bases between them. This CDR3 region has 14 residues. CDR3 DNA sequence: TGTGCCAGCAGCGTAGCAGGGATGGATTCACCCCTCCACTTT. Translated, it gives CASSVAGMDSPLHF.

This clonotype was detected a few times. This chain links TRBV5-1 with TRBJ2-1, with 9 bases that match TRBD2. CDR3 size: 16 residues. V trimming: 0 bases; J trimming: 3 bases; junction bases outside the gene matches: 4. From germline, CDR1 is SGHRS and CDR2 YFSETQ. The CDR3 loop is CASSLGGSGGYNEQFF. CDR3 in DNA: TGCGCCAGCAGCTTGGGAGGTAGCGGGGGCTACAATGAGCAGTTCTTC. The full variable domain, in which reference TRBV5-1 and TRBJ2-1 provide the parts outside the CDR3, is KAGVTQTPRYLIKTRGQQVTLSCSPISGHRSVSWYQQTPGQGLQFLFEYFSETQRNKGNFPGRFSGRQFSNSRSEMNVSTLELGDSALYLCASSLGGSGGYNEQFFGPGTRLTVL.

The chain links TRBV28 to TRBJ2-3; D ambiguous. Trimming left V 3 bases short and J 2 bases short, with 12 bases between. Germline CDR1 reads MDHEN; CDR2 reads SYDVKM. This CDR3 comprises 15 residues. This CDR3 is CASSFGSYYTDTQYF. Written as DNA, the CDR3 is TGTGCCAGCAGTTTTGGCAGCTACTACACAGATACGCAGTATTTT.

The rearrangement joins TRBV5-1 to TRBJ2-3; 7 nucleotides line up with TRBD2. Germline lookup yields CDR1 SGHRS and CDR2 YFSETQ. J gave up 4 bases and V 2 bases, and 4 bases lay outside the gene matches. There are 14 residues in the CDR3. The CDR3 nucleotides are TGCGCCAGCAGCTTTGAGACTAGCTCAGATACGCAGTATTTT. It specifies CASSFETSSDTQYF.

The sample holds many counts of this clonotype. V is TRBV12-3 or TRBV12-4 and J is TRBJ1-2; perhaps TRBD1 as D (6 bases). The CDR3 spans 11 residues. Trimming took 5 bases from V and 6 from J, leaving 7 bases between them. Here the CDR3 reads CASSNRDGYTF. Here the CDR3 DNA reads TGTGCCAGCAGTAACAGGGATGGCTACACCTTC.

This clonotype has more than one count but fewer than ten. V is TRBV6-2 or TRBV6-3 and J is TRBJ2-7; 7 bases are a match to TRBD2. J gave up 4 bases and V 6 bases, and 6 bases lay outside the gene matches. The CDR3 sequence is 13 residues long. Germline V CDR1 and CDR2: MNHEY, SVGEGT. This chain's CDR3 is CASSPTGGYEQYF. CDR3 DNA: TGTGCCAGCAGCCCGACCGGGGGGTACGAGCAGTACTTC.

This clonotype has more than one count but fewer than ten. The chain is built from TRBV29-1 and TRBJ1-3, with unresolved D. This CDR3 region has 12 residues. Per the germline V gene, CDR1 is SQVTM and CDR2 is ANQGSEA. V was pared by 4 bases and J by 2 bases, with 6 bases between. The CDR3 bases are TGCAGCGTTGTGGGAACTGGAAACACCATATATTTT. This codes for CSVVGTGNTIYF.

This clonotype appeared a few times. The rearrangement joins TRBV5-1 to TRBJ2-1; TRBD1 might be the D (5 bases). The ends were cut back, 0 bases at V and 8 bases at J, with 9 bases in the middle. The germline gives CDR1 SGHRS, CDR2 YFSETQ. CDR3 size: 13 residues. CDR3 region: CASSLGDSYEQFF. The CDR3 nucleotides are TGCGCCAGCAGCTTGGGAGACAGCTATGAGCAGTTCTTC.

In its sample, this clonotype was seen a few times. The chain has TRBV6-5 and TRBJ1-1; tentative D call: TRBD1 (5 bases). CDR1 is MNHEY, CDR2 SVGAGI, per germline. This CDR3 spans 16 amino acids. Deletions cut 6 bases from V and 4 bases from J, with 21 bases between. The CDR3 region is CASSPPGGIGGTEAFF. In DNA form, the CDR3 reads TGTGCCAGCAGCCCCCCCGGGGGGATCGGTGGCACTGAAGCTTTCTTT.

The chain combines TRBV7-2 with TRBJ2-2; D is possibly TRBD1 (6 bases). Trimming took 1 base from V and 10 from J, leaving 13 bases between them. Per germline, CDR1 SGHTA and CDR2 FQGNSA. CDR3 size: 14 residues. The CDR3 DNA reads as TGTGCCAGCAGCTTAGGGGGGCCTGCGGCGGAGCTGTTTTTT. Translation: CASSLGGPAAELFF.

This clonotype has ten or more counts. The chain carries TRBV7-6 and TRBJ2-2; 9 nucleotides agree with TRBD2. Trimming at V came to 8 bases and at J to 5 bases, leaving 9 bases not matched to a gene. This CDR3 spans 15 amino acids. Germline CDR1 SGHVS, CDR2 FNYEAQ. The DNA for the CDR3 is TGTGCCAGCGGGGGTCTAGCGGGGCAGACCGGGGAGCTGTTTTTT. Its protein product is CASGGLAGQTGELFF.

This clonotype was recorded a few times. The V gene is TRBV12-5, the J gene TRBJ1-5, with D unresolved. The CDR3 has 13 residues. The germline V and J ends were trimmed by 1 base and 1 base, with 2 bases remaining between them. Per the germline V gene, CDR1 is LGHNT and CDR2 is FRNRAP. This chain's CDR3 is CASGLESNQPQHF. Here the CDR3 DNA reads TGTGCTAGTGGTTTGGAAAGCAATCAGCCCCAGCATTTT.

Many counts were recorded for this clonotype. Here the CDR3 reads CASSYPLQRGDRTDTQYF. In DNA, the CDR3 is TGTGCCAGCAGCTATCCCCTCCAGCGGGGGGATCGCACAGATACGCAGTATTTT. This chain connects TRBV7-9 to TRBJ2-3; 9 bases are shared with TRBD2. The CDR3 extends over 18 amino acids. Losses at the gene ends were 4 bases for V and 1 base for J; bases not matched to a gene: 12. CDR1 and CDR2 (germline): SEHNR, FQNEAQ (reference sequence). The variable domain in full, with the rest retrieved from reference TRBV7-9 and TRBJ2-3, is DTGVSQNPRHKITKRGQNVTFRCDPISEHNRLYWYRQTLGQGPEFLTYFQNEAQLEKSRLLSDRFSAERPKGSFSTLEIQRTEQGDSAMYLCASSYPLQRGDRTDTQYFGPGTRLTVL.

This clonotype appeared many times. The chain combines TRBV12-3 or TRBV12-4 with TRBJ2-1, with TRBD1 identical over 8 bases. V lost 3 bases, J lost 7 bases, and 5 bases stayed unmatched. The CDR3 totals 14 residues. CDR3 sequence (DNA): TGTGCCAGCAGTTTCGGACAGGGTGAGAATGAGCAGTTCTTC. Its protein product is CASSFGQGENEQFF.

This rearrangement joins TRBV18 to TRBJ2-1; D remains ambiguous. Germline V gives CDR1 KGHSH, CDR2 LQKENI. This CDR3 has 14 amino acids. V was clipped by 6 bases and J by 8 bases, with 17 bases between them. The CDR3, as DNA: TGTGCCAGCTCTTTCGGCCTTCGGACGGATGAGCAGTTCTTC. Translation gives CASSFGLRTDEQFF.

V is TRBV11-2 and J is TRBJ2-2; D unresolved. Germline V gene sequence: CDR1 SGHAT, CDR2 FQNNGV. V was clipped by 5 bases and J by 6 bases, with 10 bases between them. CDR3 length equals 13 residues. CDR3 region: CASSTTLSGELFF. The CDR3 bases are TGTGCCAGCAGCACGACACTATCCGGGGAGCTGTTTTTT.